This T cell receptor beta chain comes out of a study of blood T cells in healthy people across ages. The CDR3 extends over 13 amino acids. Trimming removed 5 bases at V and 3 bases at J, with 11 bases between. Germline CDR1 reads DFQATT; CDR2 reads SNEGSKA (reference sequence). The authors ran a second PCR of roughly 6 to 12 cycles using a sample-barcoded 5' primer and a J-beta primer mix. Each cDNA molecule carried a tag from a template-switch adaptor that contained 12 random nucleotides. TCRdb itself ran the 5' RACE reads through MiXCR, one entry per CDR3 protein. Of almost 800,000 distinct CDR3 sequences in the sample, about three fifths were seen once. General study results and limits: Comparison with aged donors showed that long-lived donors had more naive CD4+ cells and higher diversity. Observed TCR beta diversity per million T cells went down as age went up. This fall followed a roughly linear course with age.

Worth noting for this clonotype: Its specificity is not known.

The clonotype comes from a young man in good health. The specimen sequenced was blood. The chain employs TRBV20-1 and TRBJ1-5, with D tentatively TRBD1 (6 bases). In nucleotides, the CDR3 is TGCAGTGCTCTGGGGGGCCCCAATCAGCCCCAGCATTTT. It translates to CSALGGPNQPQHF.